This T cell receptor (beta chain) was obtained from a study of T-cell memory formation after mild COVID-19. Constant-segment primers and 5'RACE yielded cDNA libraries for TCR alpha and TCR beta, each carrying sample barcodes and UMIs. One entry per CDR3 protein results from TCRdb running MiXCR on the 5' RACE reads. Of approximately 500,000 distinct CDR3 sequences listed, about 23% are singletons. The length of the CDR3 is 15 residues. CDR1 and CDR2 from the germline V gene are MNHEY and SMNVEV (reference sequence). Trimming stripped 3 bases from V and 5 bases from J, with 16 bases between. The study, taken as a whole, reports: Clones that contracted clustered mainly in CM and EM if CD4+ and in EMRA if CD8+. Memory sampled before infection contained some responding clones, suggesting cross-reactive memory joined.

This clonotype was counted between two and nine times. The antigen is not known. The rearrangement links TRBV27 to TRBJ2-5, with D hard to call. The sequencing sample was made of PBMCs or a T cell subset sorted from them (not recorded which). This clonotype originated in an adult woman who had mild COVID-19 (a few samples of this study predate the infection). Cell type and time point are not known. Written as DNA, the CDR3 is TGTGCCAGCAGTTTTTCCGACGGGCTCGGCGAGACCCAGTACTTC. Its protein is CASSFSDGLGETQYF.